The present T cell receptor beta chain was sequenced within a study of sequential checkpoint blockade in melanoma. For the study at large: Maintenance nivolumab came after either treatment sequence.

TCRdb's table, derived via immunoSEQ multiplex PCR, lists solely in-frame clones and lacks some. Among about 40,000 clones, 86% were seen once, and the ten largest hold around 10%. Treatment described: randomized to nivolumab then ipilimumab (arm A) or the reverse (arm B). Live CD3+CD8+ CD19− CD56− cells were sorted from PBMCs. The length of the CDR3 is 12 residues. Trimming took 10 bases from V and 0 from J, leaving 9 bases between them. In germline, CDR1 is PRHDT, CDR2 FYEKMQ (reference sequence). Source: CD8+ T cells sorted from blood (inferred from file names), taken from a patient given nivolumab and ipilimumab in sequence. This sequence joins TRBV13 and TRBJ1-1; maybe TRBD1 (6 bases). This clonotype originated in a human donor with melanoma. CDR3 protein: CAIQGMNTEAFF. The CDR3 DNA reads TGTGCCATTCAGGGGATGAACACTGAAGCTTTCTTT.